This T cell receptor (beta chain) emerged from a study of regulatory T cells in long-lasting Graves disease. In building TCR beta libraries, iRepertoire HTBI primers were used together with Arm-PCR of CDR3 regions. TCRdb processed the multiplex PCR reads anew with MiXCR; each CDR3 protein has one entry. The data show 620,000 or so distinct CDR3 sequences, less than 20% seen once. Germline loops: CDR1 SGHAT, CDR2 FQNNGV. This CDR3 spans 14 amino acids. Study results and limitations: With some 2,800 shared public clonotypes, persistent patients exceeded new patients, who shared about 1,000.

In regard to this clonotype: Its antigen is still unknown. With a much larger clone just one base away, this may be a read error.

The time point here: newly diagnosed GD, antithyroid drugs for less than 3 months. The TCR library was prepared using RNA isolated from PBMCs. This sample also belongs to another study, concerning T cells in Graves' hyperthyroidism and ophthalmopathy. That source adds: No progression to ophthalmopathy during 18 months of follow-up defined stable disease. Initially, a first-round RT-PCR of the TCR CDR3 employed the HTBI primer set. Most thyroid clonotypes with frequency above 0.001 were detected in blood.

This sequence joins TRBV11-2 and TRBJ1-3, with D perhaps matching TRBD1 (5 bases). The receptor was derived from a young woman with Graves disease. This material consisted of peripheral blood mononuclear cells (PBMCs), taken at new diagnosis, from a patient treated with antithyroid drugs. The CDR3 is CASSLPGPGNTLYF. DNA of the CDR3: TGTGCCAGCAGCTTACCAGGGCCGGGAAACACCTTATATTTT.